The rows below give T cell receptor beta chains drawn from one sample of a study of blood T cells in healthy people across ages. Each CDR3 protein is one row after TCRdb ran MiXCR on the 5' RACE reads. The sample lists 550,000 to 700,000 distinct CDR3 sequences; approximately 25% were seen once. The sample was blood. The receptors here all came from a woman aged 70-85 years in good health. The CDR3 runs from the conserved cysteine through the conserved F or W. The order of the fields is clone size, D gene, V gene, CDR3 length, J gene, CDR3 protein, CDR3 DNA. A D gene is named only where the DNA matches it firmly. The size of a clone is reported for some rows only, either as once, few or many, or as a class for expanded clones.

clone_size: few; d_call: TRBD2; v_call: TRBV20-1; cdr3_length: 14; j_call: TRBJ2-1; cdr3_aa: CSASLAGGPDEQFF; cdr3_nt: TGCAGTGCTAGTTTGGCGGGGGGGCCAGATGAGCAGTTCTTC
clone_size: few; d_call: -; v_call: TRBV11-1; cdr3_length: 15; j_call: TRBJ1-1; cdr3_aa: CASSPGGGLNTEAFF; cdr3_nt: TGTGCCAGCAGCCCCGGCGGGGGATTAAACACTGAAGCTTTCTTT
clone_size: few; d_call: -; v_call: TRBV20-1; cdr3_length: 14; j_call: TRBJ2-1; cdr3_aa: CSAGVAAGPNEQFF; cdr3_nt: TGCAGTGCTGGGGTTGCGGCAGGGCCCAATGAGCAGTTCTTC
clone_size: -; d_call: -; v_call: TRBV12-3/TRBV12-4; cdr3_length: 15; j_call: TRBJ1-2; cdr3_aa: CASSNQGLPNYGYTF; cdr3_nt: TGTGCCAGCAGTAATCAGGGGCTTCCCAACTATGGCTACACCTTC
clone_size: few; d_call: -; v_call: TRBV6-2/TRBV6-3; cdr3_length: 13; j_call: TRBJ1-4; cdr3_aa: CASRPSGGEKLFF; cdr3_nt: TGTGCCAGCAGGCCCTCGGGCGGTGAAAAACTGTTTTTT
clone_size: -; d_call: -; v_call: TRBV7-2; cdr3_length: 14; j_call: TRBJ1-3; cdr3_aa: CASSRSGGHNTIYF; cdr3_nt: TGTGCCAGCAGCCGATCGGGGGGTCATAACACCATATATTTT
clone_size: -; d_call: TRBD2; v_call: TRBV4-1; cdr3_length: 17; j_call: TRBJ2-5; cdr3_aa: CASSLSGTSGASETQYF; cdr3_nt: TGCGCCAGCAGTCTGTCCGGGACTAGCGGGGCCTCCGAAACCCAGTACTTC
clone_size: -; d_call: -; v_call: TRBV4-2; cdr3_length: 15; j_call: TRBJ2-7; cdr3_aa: CASSQDLWATVEQYF; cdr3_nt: TGTGCCAGCAGCCAAGATCTCTGGGCGACTGTCGAGCAGTACTTC
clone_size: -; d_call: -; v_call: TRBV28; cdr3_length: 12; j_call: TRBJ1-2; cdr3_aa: CASRVGNYGYTF; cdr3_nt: TGTGCCAGCAGGGTTGGGAACTATGGCTACACCTTC
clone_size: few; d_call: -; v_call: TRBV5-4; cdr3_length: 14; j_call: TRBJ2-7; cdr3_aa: CASSSGGIVYEQYF; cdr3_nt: TGTGCCAGCAGCTCCGGGGGCATAGTCTACGAGCAGTACTTC
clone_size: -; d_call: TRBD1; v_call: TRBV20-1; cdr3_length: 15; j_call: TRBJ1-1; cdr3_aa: CSARGADRVYTEAFF; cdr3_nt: TGCAGTGCTAGAGGGGCAGACAGGGTCTACACTGAAGCTTTCTTT
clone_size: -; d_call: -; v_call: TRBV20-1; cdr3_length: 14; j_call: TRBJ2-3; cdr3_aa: CSARPQLALDTQYF; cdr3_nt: TGCAGTGCTAGGCCCCAGTTGGCGCTGGATACGCAGTATTTT
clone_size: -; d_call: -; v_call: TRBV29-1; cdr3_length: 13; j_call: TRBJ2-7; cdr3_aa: CSVVGAPVYEQYF; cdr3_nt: TGCAGCGTTGTGGGTGCGCCGGTCTACGAGCAGTACTTC
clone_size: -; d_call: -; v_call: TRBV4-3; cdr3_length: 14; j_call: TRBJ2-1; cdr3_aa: CASSQDLAVLEQFF; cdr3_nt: TGCGCCAGCAGCCAAGATCTCGCGGTCTTAGAGCAGTTCTTC
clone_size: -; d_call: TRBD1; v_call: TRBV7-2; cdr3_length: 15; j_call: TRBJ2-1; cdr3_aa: CASSSNRGYYNEQFF; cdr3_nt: TGTGCCAGCAGCTCCAACAGGGGGTACTACAATGAGCAGTTCTTC
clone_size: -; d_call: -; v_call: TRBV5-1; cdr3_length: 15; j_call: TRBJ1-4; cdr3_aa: CASSLVRSTNEKLFF; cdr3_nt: TGCGCCAGCAGCTTGGTCCGATCAACTAATGAAAAACTGTTTTTT
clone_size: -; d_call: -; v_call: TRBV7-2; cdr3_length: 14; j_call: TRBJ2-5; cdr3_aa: CASSPARAAETQYF; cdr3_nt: TGTGCCAGCAGCCCCGCCCGGGCCGCGGAGACCCAGTACTTC
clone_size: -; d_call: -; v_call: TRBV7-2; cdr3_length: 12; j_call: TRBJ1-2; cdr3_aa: CASSLVSYGYTF; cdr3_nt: TGTGCCAGCAGCTTAGTTTCCTATGGCTACACCTTC
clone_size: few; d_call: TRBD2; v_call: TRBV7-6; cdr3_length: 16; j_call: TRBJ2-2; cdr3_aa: CASSLVLGTSSGELFF; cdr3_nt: TGTGCCAGCAGCTTAGTTCTTGGGACTAGCTCTGGGGAGCTGTTTTTT
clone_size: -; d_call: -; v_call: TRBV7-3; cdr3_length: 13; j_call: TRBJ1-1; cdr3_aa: CASSPAGGTEAFF; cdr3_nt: TGTGCCAGCAGTCCTGCGGGGGGCACTGAAGCTTTCTTT